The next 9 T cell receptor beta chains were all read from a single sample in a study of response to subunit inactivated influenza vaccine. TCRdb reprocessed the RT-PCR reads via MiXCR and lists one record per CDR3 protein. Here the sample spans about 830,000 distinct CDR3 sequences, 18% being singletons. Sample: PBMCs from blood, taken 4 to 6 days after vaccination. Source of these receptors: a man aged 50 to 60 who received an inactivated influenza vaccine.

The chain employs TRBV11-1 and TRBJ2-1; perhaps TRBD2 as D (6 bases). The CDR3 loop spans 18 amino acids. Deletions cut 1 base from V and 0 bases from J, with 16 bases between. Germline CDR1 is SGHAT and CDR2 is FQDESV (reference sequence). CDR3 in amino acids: CASSLGWRAEGSYNEQFF. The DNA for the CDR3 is TGTGCCAGCAGCTTAGGCTGGCGGGCGGAGGGCTCCTACAATGAGCAGTTCTTC.

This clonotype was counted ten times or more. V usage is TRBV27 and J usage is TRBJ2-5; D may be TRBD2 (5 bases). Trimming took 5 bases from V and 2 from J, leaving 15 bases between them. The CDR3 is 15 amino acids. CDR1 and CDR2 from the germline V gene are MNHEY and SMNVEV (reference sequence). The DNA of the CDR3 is TGTGCCAGCAGTGTCCGTAGCGATCCACAAGAGACCCAGTACTTC. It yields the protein CASSVRSDPQETQYF.

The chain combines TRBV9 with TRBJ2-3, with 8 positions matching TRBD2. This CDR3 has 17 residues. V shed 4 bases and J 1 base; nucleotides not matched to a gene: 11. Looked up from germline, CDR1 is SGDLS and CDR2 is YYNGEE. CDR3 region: CASSTRPSGSGTDTQYF. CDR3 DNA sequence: TGTGCCAGCAGCACCAGACCAAGCGGGAGTGGCACAGATACGCAGTATTTT.

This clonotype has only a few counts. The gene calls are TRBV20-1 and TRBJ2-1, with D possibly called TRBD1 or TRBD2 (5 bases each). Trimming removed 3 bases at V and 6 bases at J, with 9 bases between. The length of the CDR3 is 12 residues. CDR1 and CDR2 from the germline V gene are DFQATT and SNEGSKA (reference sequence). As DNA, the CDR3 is TGCAGTGCTAGGAGGGGATCCAATGAGCAGTTCTTC. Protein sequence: CSARRGSNEQFF.

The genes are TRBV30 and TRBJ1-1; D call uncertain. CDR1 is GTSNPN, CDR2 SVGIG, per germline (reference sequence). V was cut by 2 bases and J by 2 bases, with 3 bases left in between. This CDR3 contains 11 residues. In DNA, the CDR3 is TGTGCCTGGAGTTTAAACACTGAAGCTTTCTTT. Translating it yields CAWSLNTEAFF.

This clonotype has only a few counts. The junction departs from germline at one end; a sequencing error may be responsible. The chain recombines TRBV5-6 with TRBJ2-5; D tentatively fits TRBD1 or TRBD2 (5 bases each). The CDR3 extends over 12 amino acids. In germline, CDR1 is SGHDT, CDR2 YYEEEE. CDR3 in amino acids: CASSKGTLRLHF. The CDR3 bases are TGTGCCAGCAGCAAAGGGACGCTAAGGCTGCACTTC.

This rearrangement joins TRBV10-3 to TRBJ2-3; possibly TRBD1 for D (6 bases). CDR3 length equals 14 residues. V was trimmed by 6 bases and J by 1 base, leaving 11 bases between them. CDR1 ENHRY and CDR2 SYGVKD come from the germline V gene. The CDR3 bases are TGTGCCATCAGGGACAGCTCTGGCACAGATACGCAGTATTTT. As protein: CAIRDSSGTDTQYF.

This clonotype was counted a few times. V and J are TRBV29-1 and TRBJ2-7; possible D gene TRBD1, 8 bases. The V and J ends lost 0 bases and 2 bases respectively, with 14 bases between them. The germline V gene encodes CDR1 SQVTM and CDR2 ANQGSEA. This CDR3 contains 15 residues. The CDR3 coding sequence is TGCAGCGTTGAAGATACAGGGGGGACTACCTACGAGCAGTACTTC. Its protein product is CSVEDTGGTTYEQYF.

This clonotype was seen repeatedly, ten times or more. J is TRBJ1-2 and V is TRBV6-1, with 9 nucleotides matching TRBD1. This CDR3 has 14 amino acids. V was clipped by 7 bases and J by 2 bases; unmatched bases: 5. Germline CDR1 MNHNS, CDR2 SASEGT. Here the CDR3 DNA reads TGTGCCAGCAACACCGGGACAGGGAACTATGGCTACACCTTC. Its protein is CASNTGTGNYGYTF.